These 23 T cell receptor beta chains were all obtained from the same sample, sequenced in a study of blood T cell repertoires in COVID-19. Measured with immunoSEQ multiplex PCR; TCRdb has only the in-frame clones, and not every one. Here the sample spans about 140,000 clones, 88% being singletons. What was sequenced was peripheral blood. The receptors here all came from a human donor with COVID-19, enrolled during active disease. The donor label of this sample is uncertain.

This sequence joins TRBV7-9 and TRBJ1-2; D gene unclear. Germline V CDR1 and CDR2: SEHNR, FQNEAQ (reference sequence). This CDR3 is 13 amino acids long. V was pared by 1 base and J by 1 base, with 4 bases between. The CDR3 bases are TGTGCCAGCAGCTTAGACTTTAACTATGGCTACACCTTC. Its translation is CASSLDFNYGYTF.

The chain is built from TRBV7-9 and TRBJ1-2, with D unresolved. CDR1 and CDR2 (germline): SEHNR, FQNEAQ (reference sequence). V dropped 2 bases and J dropped 8 bases, with 18 bases sitting between them. This CDR3 region has 15 residues. The CDR3 is CASSLLAAQTGGYTF. In DNA form, the CDR3 reads TGTGCCAGCAGCTTATTAGCCGCCCAAACGGGGGGCTACACCTTC.

This clone was observed once. The chain recombines TRBV27 with TRBJ1-1, with TRBD1 matching over 8 bases. This CDR3 comprises 14 residues. With V trimmed by 2 bases and J by 3 bases, 2 bases remained unmatched. Germline CDR1 MNHEY, CDR2 SMNVEV (reference sequence). Written as DNA, the CDR3 is TGTGCCAGCAGTTTAACGGACAGGGACACTGAAGCTTTCTTT. Protein product: CASSLTDRDTEAFF.

This chain links TRBV2 with TRBJ2-7; D perhaps matches TRBD1 (5 bases). Germline V lookup: CDR1 SNHLY, CDR2 FYNNEI. With 5 bases removed from V and 7 bases from J, the gap between germline ends came to 12 bases. This CDR3 contains 12 residues. For the CDR3, the DNA is TGTGCCAGCAGTAGTCAGGGTTTGGAGCAGTACTTC. It translates to CASSSQGLEQYF.

As DNA, the CDR3 is TGTGCCAGCAGCTTAGGAAGGGGTACTGACGAGCAGTACTTC. Amino acid sequence: CASSLGRGTDEQYF. The chain couples TRBV7-9 to TRBJ2-7; a weak D match, TRBD1 (5 bases). This CDR3 region has 14 residues. The V end was cut by 1 base, the J end by 5 bases, with 12 bases between. Germline loops: CDR1 SEHNR, CDR2 FQNEAQ (reference sequence).

This clone occurred once. The rearrangement links TRBV4-2 to TRBJ2-7; no clear D. Trimming removed 1 base from V and 3 bases from J, with 10 bases in between. Germline assignment: CDR1 LGHNA and CDR2 YNFKEQ. The CDR3 covers 14 residues. CDR3 in DNA: TGTGCCAGCAGCCAAGTGCAGGTTGTCTACGAGCAGTACTTC. Residues: CASSQVQVVYEQYF.

This clone was seen once. This rearrangement joins TRBV5-4 to TRBJ2-7; TRBD1 matches at 8 bases. V gave up 2 bases and J gave up 5 bases; unmatched junction bases: 12. Germline V gene lookup returns CDR1 SGHNT and CDR2 YYREEE (reference sequence). CDR3 length equals 16 residues. Written as DNA, the CDR3 is TGTGCCAGCAGCTTACCGGGACAGGAAGAATTTGACGAGCAGTACTTC. Encoded protein: CASSLPGQEEFDEQYF.

The chain employs TRBV5-1 and TRBJ1-2; TRBD1 agrees at 7 bases. CDR3 length equals 14 residues. V dropped 0 bases and J dropped 3; count of bases not matched to a gene: 2. Per germline, CDR1 SGHRS and CDR2 YFSETQ. The CDR3 loop reads CASSLDRGDYGYTF. As DNA, the CDR3 is TGCGCCAGCAGCTTGGACAGGGGAGACTATGGCTACACCTTC.

The chain combines TRBV2 with TRBJ1-1; D unclear. Germline values: CDR1 SNHLY, CDR2 FYNNEI. The CDR3 is 11 residues long. Deletions cut 6 bases from V and 3 bases from J, with 5 bases between. The DNA of the CDR3 is TGTGCCAGCAGCGAGCACACTGAAGCTTTCTTT. Translation: CASSEHTEAFF.

The chain recombines TRBV5-1 with TRBJ1-2; 10 nucleotides align to TRBD1. V shed 5 bases and J 8 bases; nucleotides not matched to a gene: 15. Germline lookup yields CDR1 SGHRS and CDR2 YFSETQ. This CDR3 has 16 residues. The CDR3 protein is CASSSGPTGGTGGYTF. CDR3 bases: TGCGCCAGCAGTTCTGGTCCGACAGGGGGCACAGGCGGCTACACCTTC.

The genes are TRBV14 and TRBJ2-7, with TRBD1 matching over 9 bases. Germline loops: CDR1 SGHDN, CDR2 FVKESK. The CDR3 contains 15 residues. V lost 2 bases and J lost 2; bases outside the gene matches: 4. CDR3 DNA sequence: TGTGCCAGCAGCCAATCCGGGACAGGGACCTACGAGCAGTACTTC. The encoded protein is CASSQSGTGTYEQYF.

This sequence joins TRBV27 and TRBJ1-2, with no clear D. The V end was cut by 6 bases, the J end by 8 bases, with 22 bases between. This CDR3 contains 15 residues. Germline CDR1 is MNHEY and CDR2 is SMNVEV (reference sequence). This CDR3 reads CASRPTQWLGRGYTF. The DNA of the CDR3 is TGTGCCAGCAGACCCACACAGTGGTTAGGGAGGGGCTACACCTTC.

This clone was counted a single time. The chain links TRBV3-1 (or the pseudogene TRBV3-2) to TRBJ2-5; possible D gene TRBD1, 6 bases. From germline, CDR1 is LGHDT and CDR2 YNNKEL (reference sequence). V dropped 5 bases and J dropped 2 bases, with 12 bases sitting between them. This CDR3 has 14 amino acids. The CDR3 spells CASSFVDSQETQYF. The CDR3 DNA is TGTGCCAGCAGCTTCGTGGACAGTCAAGAGACCCAGTACTTC.

The CDR3 region is CASSLQGLWNQPQHF. As DNA, the CDR3 is TGTGCCAGCAGTCTACAGGGGCTTTGGAATCAGCCCCAGCATTTT. The chain recombines TRBV11-2 with TRBJ1-5; 7 nucleotides agree with TRBD1. The V gene end was trimmed by 6 bases and the J gene end by 4 bases; junction bases not matched to a gene: 9. Germline CDR1 is SGHAT and CDR2 is FQNNGV. This CDR3 region has 15 residues.

The gene calls are TRBV4-1 and TRBJ2-5, with 9 bases that match TRBD2. Germline V gives CDR1 MGHRA, CDR2 YSYEKL. The V and J ends lost 0 bases and 6 bases, in that order; junction bases with no gene match: 14. The CDR3 has 18 residues. DNA for the CDR3: TGCGCCAGCAGCCAAGATCTGGCTAGCGGGACCCCACGGAAGACCCAGTACTTC. It encodes CASSQDLASGTPRKTQYF.

The chain uses TRBV2 and TRBJ1-2; possible D gene TRBD1, 6 bases. Germline V gene data show CDR1 as SNHLY and CDR2 as FYNNEI. Trimming took 5 bases from V and 2 from J, leaving 9 bases between them. This CDR3 comprises 13 residues. The CDR3 reads CASSLRGNYGYTF. The DNA of the CDR3 is TGTGCCAGCAGTCTCAGGGGAAACTATGGCTACACCTTC.

This rearrangement joins TRBV27 to TRBJ2-7; the match to TRBD1 covers 10 bases. Germline CDR1 and CDR2: MNHEY and SMNVEV (reference sequence). V gave up 2 bases and J gave up 5 bases; unmatched junction bases: 15. The length of the CDR3 is 18 residues. DNA of the CDR3: TGTGCCAGCAGTTTACCGAAGGCGGGGACAGGGGAACGGAACGAGCAGTACTTC. It encodes CASSLPKAGTGERNEQYF.

V usage is TRBV20-1 and J usage is TRBJ2-1; TRBD1 matches at 7 bases. Germline V lookup: CDR1 DFQATT, CDR2 SNEGSKA (reference sequence). The CDR3 extends over 10 amino acids. V lost 8 bases to trimming and J lost 7 bases; unmatched junction nucleotides: 2. CDR3 sequence (DNA): TGCAGTCCAGGGGGAAATGAGCAGTTCTTC. Translated, it gives CSPGGNEQFF.

This chain uses TRBV5-4 with TRBJ1-1; 7 bases are shared with TRBD1. From germline, CDR1 is SGHNT and CDR2 YYREEE (reference sequence). V dropped 0 bases and J dropped 6; count of bases not matched to a gene: 5. The CDR3 has 14 residues. The CDR3 sequence is CASSLDRGFPEAFF. As DNA, the CDR3 is TGTGCCAGCAGCTTGGACAGGGGTTTTCCTGAAGCTTTCTTT.

This clone has more than one count but fewer than ten. Other DNA sequences from this sample encode an identical CDR3 as well. The DNA for the CDR3 is TGTGCCAGCAGTGAACAGGGGGCCGGGGAGCTGTTTTTT. Amino acid sequence: CASSEQGAGELFF. The genes are TRBV2 and TRBJ2-2; 7 bases fit TRBD1. The CDR3 covers 13 residues. Germline V gene sequence: CDR1 SNHLY, CDR2 FYNNEI. The V segment lost 2 bases and the J segment 6 bases; nucleotides outside the gene matches: 0.

This rearrangement joins TRBV29-1 to TRBJ2-2, with 9 bases fitting TRBD1. The length of the CDR3 is 13 residues. J was trimmed by 7 bases and V by 5 bases; bases with no gene match: 5. In germline, CDR1 is SQVTM, CDR2 ANQGSEA. CDR3 loop: CSVSTGGGGELFF. The CDR3 DNA is TGCAGCGTTTCAACAGGGGGCGGCGGGGAGCTGTTTTTT.

This chain links TRBV7-2 with TRBJ2-3; 9 positions match TRBD2. CDR1 and CDR2 from the germline V gene are SGHTA and FQGNSA. V lost 4 bases and J lost 0; bases outside the gene matches: 5. The CDR3 is 16 amino acids. This CDR3 reads CASSYSSGVSTDTQYF. The CDR3 DNA reads as TGTGCCAGCAGCTACTCTAGCGGGGTTAGCACAGATACGCAGTATTTT.

The chain uses TRBV5-4 and TRBJ1-3; 9 nucleotides agree with TRBD1. The V segment lost 4 bases and the J segment 6 bases; nucleotides outside the gene matches: 8. Germline CDR1 SGHNT, CDR2 YYREEE (reference sequence). The CDR3 contains 15 residues. Here the CDR3 reads CASSLSDRGENTIYF. The CDR3 coding sequence is TGTGCCAGCAGCCTCTCGGACAGGGGCGAAAACACCATATATTTT.